This TCR beta chain emerged from a study of blood T cell repertoires in COVID-19. About the research overall: The United States, Italy and Spain provided the acute and convalescent COVID-19 samples. The cDNA or gDNA used as material had been derived from T cells, B-cell-depleted T cells, or PBMCs.

The repertoire was sequenced with immunoSEQ multiplex PCR; TCRdb's copy has only in-frame clones and lacks some. The table shows about 89,000 clones, with about 96% occurring only once. Only one count was recorded for this clone. The CDR3 contains 14 residues. The germline V and J ends were trimmed by 0 bases and 9 bases, with 12 bases remaining between them. Germline values: CDR1 LNHNV, CDR2 YYDKDF (reference sequence). The sequencing input was peripheral blood. The chain recombines TRBV15 with TRBJ2-1; tentative D call: TRBD2 (6 bases). The TCR originated in a human donor with active COVID-19. The donor label of this sample is uncertain. The chain's CDR3 is CATSRDFGLLEQFF. CDR3 DNA: TGTGCCACCAGCAGAGATTTTGGACTACTTGAGCAGTTCTTC.